This note documents a single TCR beta chain sequence. These data originate in a study of control samples from healthy donors and cancer patients. Profiling relied on immunoSEQ multiplex PCR, and the TCRdb table lists in-frame clones only, not all of them. There are roughly 20,000 clones in the sample; about four fifths occur only once, and more than 25% lies in the top ten. Germline CDR1 and CDR2: MGHRA and YSYEKL. Between the trimmed V and J ends, which lost 5 bases and 5 bases, there was a span of 12 bases. The CDR3 totals 13 residues. The source of this sequence is a man older than 75 with head and neck cancer. Sample: PBMCs. The chain is built from TRBV4-1 and TRBJ2-5; tentatively, D is TRBD1 (6 bases). CDR3 nucleotides: TGCGCCAGCAGCATCAGGGGTGGCGAGACCCAGTACTTC. Its translation: CASSIRGGETQYF.